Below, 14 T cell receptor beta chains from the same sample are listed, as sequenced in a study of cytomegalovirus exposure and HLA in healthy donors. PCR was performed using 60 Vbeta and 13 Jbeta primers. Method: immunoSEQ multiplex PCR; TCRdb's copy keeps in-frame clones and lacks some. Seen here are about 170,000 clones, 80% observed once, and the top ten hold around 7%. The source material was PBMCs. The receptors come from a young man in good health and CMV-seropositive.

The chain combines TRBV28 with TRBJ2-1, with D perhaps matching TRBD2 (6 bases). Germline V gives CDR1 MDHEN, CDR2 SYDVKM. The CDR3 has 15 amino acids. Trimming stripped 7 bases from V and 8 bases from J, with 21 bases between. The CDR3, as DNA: TGTGCCAGCAAAGTTATCCTGGCGGCGGGGTATGAGCAGTTCTTC. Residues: CASKVILAAGYEQFF.

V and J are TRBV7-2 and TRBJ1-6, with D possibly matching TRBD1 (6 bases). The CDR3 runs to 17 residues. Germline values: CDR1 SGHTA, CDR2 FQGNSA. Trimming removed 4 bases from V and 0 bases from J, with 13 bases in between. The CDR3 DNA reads TGTGCCAGCAGCTCTCCGGGGGGCCCCTCCTATAATTCACCCCTCCACTTT. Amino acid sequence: CASSSPGGPSYNSPLHF.

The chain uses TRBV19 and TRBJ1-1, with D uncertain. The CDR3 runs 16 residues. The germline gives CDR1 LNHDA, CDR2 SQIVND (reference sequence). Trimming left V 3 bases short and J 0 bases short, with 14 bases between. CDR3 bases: TGTGCCAGTAGTATCGGTACAGCCGAGATGAACACTGAAGCTTTCTTT. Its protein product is CASSIGTAEMNTEAFF.

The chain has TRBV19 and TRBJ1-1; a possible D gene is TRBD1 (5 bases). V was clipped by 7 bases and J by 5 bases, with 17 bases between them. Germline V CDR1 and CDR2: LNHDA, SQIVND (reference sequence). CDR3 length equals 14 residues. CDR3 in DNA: TGTGCCAGTACCCCAACGGGGGTCGAGACTGAAGCTTTCTTT. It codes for CASTPTGVETEAFF.

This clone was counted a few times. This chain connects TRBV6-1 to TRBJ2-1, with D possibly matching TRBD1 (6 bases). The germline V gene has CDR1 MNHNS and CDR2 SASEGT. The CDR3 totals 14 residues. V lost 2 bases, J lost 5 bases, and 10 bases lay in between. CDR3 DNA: TGTGCCAGCAGTGAATCGACAGGCCACAATGAGCAGTTCTTC. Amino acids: CASSESTGHNEQFF.

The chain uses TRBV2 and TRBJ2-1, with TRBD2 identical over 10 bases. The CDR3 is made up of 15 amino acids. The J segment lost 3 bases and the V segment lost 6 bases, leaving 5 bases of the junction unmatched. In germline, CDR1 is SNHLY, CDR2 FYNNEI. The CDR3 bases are TGTGCCAGCAGGGCTAAGCGGGAGGGCTACAATGAGCAGTTCTTC. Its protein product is CASRAKREGYNEQFF.

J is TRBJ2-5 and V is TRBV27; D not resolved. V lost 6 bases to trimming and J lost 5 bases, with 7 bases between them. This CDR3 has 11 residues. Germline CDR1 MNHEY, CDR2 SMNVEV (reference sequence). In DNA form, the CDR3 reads TGTGCCAGCAGAAGAGAGGAGACCCAGTACTTC. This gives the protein CASRREETQYF.

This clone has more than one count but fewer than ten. Written as DNA, the CDR3 is TGTGCCAGCAAAAGACCCGGGACTAGTCTCTACGAGCAGTACTTC. It codes for CASKRPGTSLYEQYF. The V gene is TRBV6-5, the J gene TRBJ2-7, with TRBD2 matching 8 bases. V dropped 7 bases and J dropped 3; count of bases not matched to a gene: 11. Germline CDR1 reads MNHEY; CDR2 reads SVGAGI. This CDR3 contains 15 residues.

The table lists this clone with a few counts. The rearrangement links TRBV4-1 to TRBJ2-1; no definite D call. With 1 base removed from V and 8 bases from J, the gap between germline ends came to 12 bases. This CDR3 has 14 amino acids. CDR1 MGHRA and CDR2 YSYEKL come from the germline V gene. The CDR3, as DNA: TGCGCCAGCAGCCAAGCCACAGTAAGGTATGAGCAGTTCTTC. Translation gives CASSQATVRYEQFF.

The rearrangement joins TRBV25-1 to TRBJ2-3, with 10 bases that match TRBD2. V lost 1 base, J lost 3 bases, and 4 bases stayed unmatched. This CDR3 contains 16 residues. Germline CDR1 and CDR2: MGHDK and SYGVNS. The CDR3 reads CASSEWSGGETDTQYF. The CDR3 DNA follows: TGTGCCAGCAGTGAATGGAGCGGGGGGGAGACAGATACGCAGTATTTT. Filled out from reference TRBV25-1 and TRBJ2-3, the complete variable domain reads EADIYQTPRYLVIGTGKKITLECSQTMGHDKMYWYQQDPGMELHLIHYSYGVNSTEKGDLSSESTVSRIRTEHFPLTLESARPSHTSQYLCASSEWSGGETDTQYFGPGTRLTVL.

The chain's CDR3 is CASSYSIGISYEQYF. CDR3 in DNA: TGTGCCAGCAGTTACTCGATCGGGATCTCCTACGAGCAGTACTTC. The gene calls are TRBV6-5 and TRBJ2-7, with D possibly matching TRBD2 (5 bases). The CDR3 loop spans 15 amino acids. The germline CDR1 and CDR2 sequences are MNHEY and SVGAGI. The V gene lost 0 bases and the J gene lost 0 bases, with 9 bases spanning the gap.

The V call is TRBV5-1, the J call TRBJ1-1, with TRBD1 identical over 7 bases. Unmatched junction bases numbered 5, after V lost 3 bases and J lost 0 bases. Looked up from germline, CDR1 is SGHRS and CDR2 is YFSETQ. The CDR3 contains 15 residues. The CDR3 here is CASSWTGNMNTEAFF. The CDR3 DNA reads TGCGCCAGCAGCTGGACAGGTAATATGAACACTGAAGCTTTCTTT.

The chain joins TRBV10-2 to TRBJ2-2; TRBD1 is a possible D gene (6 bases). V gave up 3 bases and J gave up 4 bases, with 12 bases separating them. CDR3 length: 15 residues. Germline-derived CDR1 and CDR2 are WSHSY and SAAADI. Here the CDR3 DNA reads TGCGCCAGCAGTGAAAGGGACACCGTCACCGGGGAGCTGTTTTTT. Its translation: CASSERDTVTGELFF.

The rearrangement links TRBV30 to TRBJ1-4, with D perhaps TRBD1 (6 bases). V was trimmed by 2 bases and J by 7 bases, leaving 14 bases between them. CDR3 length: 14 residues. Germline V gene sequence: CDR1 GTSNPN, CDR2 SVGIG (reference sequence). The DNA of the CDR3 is TGTGCCTGGAGTCAGACAGGTTTGGGTGAAAAACTGTTTTTT. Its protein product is CAWSQTGLGEKLFF.